These 6 T cell receptor beta chains originate from one sample sequenced in a study of early T cells in non-severe SARS-CoV-2 infection. TCRdb independently ran MiXCR on the 5' RACE reads; one entry per CDR3 protein. The table includes about 97,000 distinct CDR3 sequences, roughly 14% detected once. Sequenced input: whole blood. The receptors derive from an adult who was a healthcare worker with PCR-confirmed SARS-CoV-2 infection or an uninfected control (not recorded which).

This clonotype occurred a few times. CDR3 in DNA: TGTGCCAGCAGCCCCGCCGCCCATGAGCAGTTCTTC. This sequence encodes CASSPAAHEQFF. V usage is TRBV6-6 and J usage is TRBJ2-1; no clear D gene. V lost 6 bases, J lost 8 bases, and 11 bases lay in between. Germline-derived CDR1 and CDR2 are MNHNY and SVGAGI (reference sequence). CDR3 length: 12 residues.

This clonotype has at least ten counts. The rearrangement joins TRBV12-3 or TRBV12-4 to TRBJ2-7; possible D gene TRBD1, 6 bases. This CDR3 region has 13 residues. With 2 bases removed from V and 6 bases from J, the gap between germline ends came to 11 bases. The chain's CDR3 is CASSLLATGEQYF. The CDR3 DNA is TGTGCCAGCAGTTTATTGGCGACAGGCGAGCAGTACTTC.

This clonotype was observed a handful of times. V and J are TRBV6-6 and TRBJ2-1; 12 nucleotides match TRBD2. In germline, CDR1 is MNHNY, CDR2 SVGAGI (reference sequence). The CDR3 is made up of 15 amino acids. Trimming cost V 6 bases and J 2 bases; bases outside gene matches: 2. CDR3 loop: CASRLAGGTYNEQFF. The CDR3 coding sequence is TGTGCCAGCAGACTAGCGGGAGGTACCTACAATGAGCAGTTCTTC.

This clonotype came up many times. The chain combines TRBV28 with TRBJ2-5; 7 bases agree with TRBD2. Germline V lookup: CDR1 MDHEN, CDR2 SYDVKM. Losses at the gene ends were 2 bases for V and 0 bases for J; bases not matched to a gene: 3. The CDR3 is 15 residues long. In DNA, the CDR3 is TGTGCCAGCAGTTTAATTGCGGGAGACCAAGAGACCCAGTACTTC. Translation: CASSLIAGDQETQYF.

The chain employs TRBV7-9 and TRBJ2-5; 7 positions match TRBD2. The junction had 5 bases not matched to a gene; V was cut back by 5 bases and J by 2 bases. CDR1 is SEHNR, CDR2 FQNEAQ, per germline (reference sequence). CDR3 length: 14 residues. This CDR3 reads CASSPLGGQETQYF. DNA of the CDR3: TGTGCCAGCAGCCCCCTGGGGGGGCAAGAGACCCAGTACTTC.

The sample holds many counts of this clonotype. One end of the junction does not line up with germline, which may come from a read error. The chain employs TRBV7-3 and TRBJ1-2; D call uncertain. The germline V gene has CDR1 SGHTA and CDR2 FQGTGA. The CDR3 is 11 residues long. This chain's CDR3 is CASSLPHGYTF. DNA for the CDR3: TGCGCCAGCAGCTTACCACATGGCTACACCTTC.